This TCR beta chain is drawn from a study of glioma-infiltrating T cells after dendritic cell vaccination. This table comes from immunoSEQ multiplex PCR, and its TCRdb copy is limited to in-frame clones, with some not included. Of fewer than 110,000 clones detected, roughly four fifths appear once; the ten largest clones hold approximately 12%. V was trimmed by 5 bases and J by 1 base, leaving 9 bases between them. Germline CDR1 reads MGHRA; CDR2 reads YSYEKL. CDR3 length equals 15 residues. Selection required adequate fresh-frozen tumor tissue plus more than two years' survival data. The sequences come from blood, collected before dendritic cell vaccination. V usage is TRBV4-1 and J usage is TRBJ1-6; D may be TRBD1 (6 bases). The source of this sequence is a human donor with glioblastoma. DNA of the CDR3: TGCGCCAGCAGCATACAGGGTTCCTATAATTCACCCCTCCACTTT. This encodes CASSIQGSYNSPLHF.